The 28 T cell receptor beta chains reported below all come from one sample, sequenced in a study of blood T cell repertoires in COVID-19. Sequencing used immunoSEQ multiplex PCR; TCRdb keeps in-frame clones, though not all of them. The data show over 200,000 clones, 80% to 90% seen once. The sample taken for sequencing was peripheral blood. The receptors derive from a woman between 40 and 55 years old with active or convalescent COVID-19.

The genes are TRBV2 and TRBJ2-3, with a possible D match to TRBD1 (6 bases). V lost 7 bases, J lost 0 bases, and 17 bases lay in between. CDR3 size: 16 residues. Per germline, CDR1 SNHLY and CDR2 FYNNEI. The CDR3 DNA reads as TGTGCCAGCACCAGGGGAGTAAATCCTAGCACAGATACGCAGTATTTT. This translates into CASTRGVNPSTDTQYF.

V gene TRBV5-1 combines with J gene TRBJ1-2; D is undetermined. The CDR3 runs 16 residues. Germline assignment: CDR1 SGHRS and CDR2 YFSETQ. The V end lost 3 bases, the J end lost 5 bases, and 20 bases lay between the germline ends. The CDR3 loop is CASSSSAPGGEYGYTF. As DNA, the CDR3 is TGCGCCAGCAGCTCTTCGGCTCCGGGAGGCGAATATGGCTACACCTTC. Full variable domain (remainder filled in from reference TRBV5-1 and TRBJ1-2): KAGVTQTPRYLIKTRGQQVTLSCSPISGHRSVSWYQQTPGQGLQFLFEYFSETQRNKGNFPGRFSGRQFSNSRSEMNVSTLELGDSALYLCASSSSAPGGEYGYTFGSGTRLTVV.

This chain uses TRBV25-1 with TRBJ2-3; D is ambiguous. CDR1 and CDR2 (germline): MGHDK, SYGVNS. V lost 6 bases, J lost 0 bases, and 4 bases lay in between. This CDR3 is built from 12 residues. CDR3 residues: CASRSSTDTQYF. CDR3 DNA: TGTGCCAGCAGGAGTAGCACAGATACGCAGTATTTT.

This clone is a singleton in its sample. The J gene is TRBJ1-1, the V gene TRBV9; perhaps TRBD1 as D (5 bases). The CDR3 is made up of 13 amino acids. V lost 0 bases, J lost 8 bases, and 11 bases lay in between. Germline V gives CDR1 SGDLS, CDR2 YYNGEE. The DNA for the CDR3 is TGTGCCAGCAGCGTAGTAGGACGGGGGGAAGCTTTCTTT. This codes for CASSVVGRGEAFF.

This clone has a single count. The CDR3 DNA reads as TGTGCCAGCAGTTTATCATTAGTACAGGGGAGATACGAGCAGTACTTC. Translated: CASSLSLVQGRYEQYF. V gene TRBV27 combines with J gene TRBJ2-7, with 7 bases identical to TRBD1. The germline CDR1 and CDR2 sequences are MNHEY and SMNVEV (reference sequence). The CDR3 totals 16 residues. The trim removed 0 bases at V and 4 bases at J, leaving 9 bases unmatched.

The rearrangement uses TRBV20-1 and TRBJ2-1; unclear D gene. Looked up from germline, CDR1 is DFQATT and CDR2 is SNEGSKA (reference sequence). This CDR3 comprises 14 residues. V was cut by 3 bases and J by 1 base, with 10 bases left in between. The CDR3 DNA reads TGCAGTGCTAGTATAGATCCATCCTACAATGAGCAGTTCTTC. This translates into CSASIDPSYNEQFF.

This clone was detected once. The chain links TRBV5-4 to TRBJ2-7; no clear D. The V gene's germline CDR1 is SGHNT and CDR2 YYREEE (reference sequence). The V and J ends lost 2 bases and 3 bases respectively, with 6 bases between them. This CDR3 contains 12 residues. The CDR3 DNA reads as TGTGCCAGCAGCTTCGCCGGCTACGAGCAGTACTTC. It is translated as CASSFAGYEQYF.

This clone was seen a handful of times. The chain has TRBV5-1 and TRBJ1-1; D possibly corresponds to TRBD1 (6 bases). The CDR3 totals 12 residues. From germline, CDR1 is SGHRS and CDR2 YFSETQ. V was clipped by 5 bases and J by 6 bases, with 11 bases between them. CDR3 in amino acids: CASRIQGAEAFF. CDR3 nucleotides: TGCGCCAGCAGAATACAGGGAGCTGAAGCTTTCTTT.

In nucleotides, the CDR3 is TGTGCCAGCAGGGGGGGGACAGGGGACTACGAGCAGTACTTC. Its protein is CASRGGTGDYEQYF. The chain carries TRBV28 and TRBJ2-7; 10 bases agree with TRBD1. CDR1 and CDR2 (germline): MDHEN, SYDVKM. The V and J ends lost 6 bases and 3 bases, in that order; junction bases with no gene match: 5. This CDR3 has 14 residues.

The chain uses TRBV13 and TRBJ2-2; 12 bases agree with TRBD2. CDR3 length: 18 amino acids. J was trimmed by 0 bases and V by 5 bases; bases with no gene match: 7. Looked up from germline, CDR1 is PRHDT and CDR2 is FYEKMQ (reference sequence). CDR3 in DNA: TGTGCCAGCAGCGCCCTACTAGCGGGGGGATCGAACACCGGGGAGCTGTTTTTT. This encodes CASSALLAGGSNTGELFF.

The chain links TRBV18 to TRBJ1-2; D gene ambiguous. The CDR3 has 16 amino acids. CDR1 and CDR2 from the germline V gene are KGHSH and LQKENI. V was cut by 5 bases and J by 5 bases, with 21 bases left in between. CDR3 protein: CASSTTNTGTPYGYTF. CDR3 bases: TGTGCCAGCTCAACGACCAATACGGGAACCCCTTATGGCTACACCTTC. Full variable domain (rest looked up from reference TRBV18 and TRBJ1-2): NAGVMQNPRHLVRRRGQEARLRCSPMKGHSHVYWYRQLPEEGLKFMVYLQKENIIDESGMPKERFSAEFPKEGPSILRIQQVVRGDSAAYFCASSTTNTGTPYGYTFGSGTRLTVV.

This chain links TRBV6-6 with TRBJ1-3, with D uncertain. Trimming cost V 6 bases and J 1 base, with 10 bases left between them. CDR1 is MNHNY, CDR2 SVGAGI, per germline (reference sequence). This CDR3 comprises 14 residues. CDR3: CASSPSRSGNTIYF. The CDR3 bases are TGTGCCAGCAGCCCCTCGAGATCTGGAAACACCATATATTTT.

The chain has TRBV5-1 and TRBJ1-3, with no clear D. The CDR3 sequence is 15 residues long. The V gene's germline CDR1 is SGHRS and CDR2 YFSETQ. V lost 3 bases, J lost 0 bases, and 10 bases lay in between. CDR3 region: CASSSSFSSGNTIYF. DNA for the CDR3: TGCGCCAGCAGCTCTTCCTTCAGCTCTGGAAACACCATATATTTT.

This chain connects TRBV5-3 to TRBJ2-1; TRBD2 matches at 10 bases. TRBV5-3 is noted as an ORF with a role that remains uncertain. Trimming cost V 4 bases and J 9 bases; bases outside gene matches: 10. The CDR3 has 15 amino acids. Written as DNA, the CDR3 is TGTGCCAGAAGCCCTAGCGGGAGCCCCCTCAGTGAGCAGTTCTTC. As protein: CARSPSGSPLSEQFF.

The chain combines TRBV7-2 with TRBJ2-7; 7 nucleotides align to TRBD1. The CDR3 loop spans 17 amino acids. Germline assignment: CDR1 SGHTA and CDR2 FQGNSA. With 5 bases clipped from V and 3 bases from J, the junction kept 16 bases outside the gene matches. CDR3 residues: CASSLEGLDRINYEQYF. In DNA form, the CDR3 reads TGTGCCAGCAGCCTAGAGGGCTTGGACAGGATTAACTACGAGCAGTACTTC.

Turning to this clone: Other DNA sequences from this sample encode an identical CDR3 as well. The J gene is TRBJ1-5, the V gene TRBV7-9; tentative D call: TRBD1 (6 bases). The germline V and J ends were trimmed by 5 bases and 5 bases, with 10 bases remaining between them. Germline V gene data show CDR1 as SEHNR and CDR2 as FQNEAQ (reference sequence). The CDR3 totals 13 residues. In nucleotides, the CDR3 is TGTGCCAGCAGCGAGACAGGTTATCAGCCCCAGCATTTT. Translating it yields CASSETGYQPQHF.

This clone was found once. The V gene is TRBV5-1, the J gene TRBJ2-5; 7 nucleotides agree with TRBD2. Germline V gene sequence: CDR1 SGHRS, CDR2 YFSETQ. This CDR3 comprises 16 residues. Trimming at V came to 5 bases and at J to 2 bases, leaving 12 bases not matched to a gene. CDR3: CASRRGGPSGQETQYF. CDR3 DNA sequence: TGCGCCAGCAGACGAGGAGGGCCTAGCGGTCAAGAGACCCAGTACTTC.

CDR3 nucleotide sequence: TGTGCCAGCAGCTTATCGGCTAGCGGGACTTCCCAGTACTTC. Translated: CASSLSASGTSQYF. The chain has TRBV11-3 and TRBJ2-5; 9 bases map to TRBD2. The V gene's germline CDR1 is SGHNT and CDR2 YENEEA. CDR3 size: 14 residues. The trim removed 2 bases at V and 9 bases at J, leaving 7 bases unmatched.

This chain joins TRBV19 and TRBJ1-1; TRBD1 is a possible D gene (6 bases). V shed 6 bases and J shed 4 bases, with 15 bases lying between them. The CDR3 runs to 14 residues. Germline values: CDR1 LNHDA, CDR2 SQIVND (reference sequence). The CDR3 DNA is TGTGCCAGTAGAGCCTCAGGGGCCAGCACTGAAGCTTTCTTT. Its translation is CASRASGASTEAFF.

This chain connects TRBV10-3 to TRBJ1-2; D call uncertain. The CDR3 totals 15 residues. The ends were cut back, 0 bases at V and 0 bases at J, with 8 bases in the middle. In germline, CDR1 is ENHRY, CDR2 SYGVKD. Written as DNA, the CDR3 is TGTGCCATCAGTGAGTCTTCTCTAGCTAACTATGGCTACACCTTC. Protein: CAISESSLANYGYTF.

The rearrangement links TRBV18 to TRBJ2-1; the match to TRBD2 covers 10 bases. Germline V gene data show CDR1 as KGHSH and CDR2 as LQKENI. Trimming removed 2 bases from V and 1 base from J; junction bases left unmatched: 5. The CDR3 consists of 17 residues. The CDR3 reads CASSPWDSGGSYNEQFF. DNA for the CDR3: TGTGCCAGCTCACCATGGGATAGCGGGGGGTCCTACAATGAGCAGTTCTTC. The variable domain in full, with the rest retrieved from reference TRBV18 and TRBJ2-1, is NAGVMQNPRHLVRRRGQEARLRCSPMKGHSHVYWYRQLPEEGLKFMVYLQKENIIDESGMPKERFSAEFPKEGPSILRIQQVVRGDSAAYFCASSPWDSGGSYNEQFFGPGTRLTVL.

The V gene is TRBV5-1, the J gene TRBJ1-1, with 8 bases that match TRBD1. The V segment lost 3 bases and the J segment 4 bases; nucleotides outside the gene matches: 8. The germline V gene has CDR1 SGHRS and CDR2 YFSETQ. This CDR3 has 15 amino acids. The CDR3 protein is CASSSIRGPGTEAFF. CDR3 nucleotide sequence: TGCGCCAGCAGCTCGATCAGGGGGCCAGGCACTGAAGCTTTCTTT. Combining the CDR3 with reference TRBV5-1 and TRBJ1-1 gives the whole variable domain KAGVTQTPRYLIKTRGQQVTLSCSPISGHRSVSWYQQTPGQGLQFLFEYFSETQRNKGNFPGRFSGRQFSNSRSEMNVSTLELGDSALYLCASSSIRGPGTEAFFGQGTRLTVV.

This clone was picked up a small number of times. This sequence joins TRBV6-5 and TRBJ1-1; D unclear. The CDR3 has 12 amino acids. V lost 6 bases and J 1 base, leaving 6 bases between the germline ends. Germline-derived CDR1 and CDR2 are MNHEY and SVGAGI. CDR3 nucleotides: TGTGCCAGCAGCCTAACGAACACTGAAGCTTTCTTT. Translated: CASSLTNTEAFF.

The chain employs TRBV5-1 and TRBJ2-5, with 11 bases matching TRBD2. V lost 4 bases, J lost 5 bases, and 7 bases stayed unmatched. The CDR3 is made up of 15 amino acids. Germline V gives CDR1 SGHRS, CDR2 YFSETQ. The CDR3: CASSLTSGSYETQYF. The CDR3, as DNA: TGCGCCAGCAGCCTAACTAGCGGGAGTTATGAGACCCAGTACTTC.

The chain recombines TRBV7-2 with TRBJ2-5, with D unresolved. This CDR3 comprises 14 residues. Trimming removed 0 bases at V and 4 bases at J, with 9 bases between. CDR1 and CDR2 (germline): SGHTA, FQGNSA. CDR3 region: CASSLAQFLETQYF. For the CDR3, the DNA is TGTGCCAGCAGCTTAGCCCAGTTCCTAGAGACCCAGTACTTC.

The chain links TRBV19 to TRBJ2-6, with TRBD1 matching 9 bases. CDR1 LNHDA and CDR2 SQIVND come from the germline V gene (reference sequence). CDR3 size: 16 residues. The trim removed 10 bases at V and 0 bases at J, leaving 7 bases unmatched. The CDR3 DNA reads as TGTGCCACTACCGGGACAGGGAACTCTGGGGCCAACGTCCTGACTTTC. This codes for CATTGTGNSGANVLTF. Full variable domain (outside the CDR3, taken from reference TRBV19 and TRBJ2-6): DGGITQSPKYLFRKEGQNVTLSCEQNLNHDAMYWYRQDPGQGLRLIYYSQIVNDFQKGDIAEGYSVSREKKESFPLTVTSAQKNPTAFYLCATTGTGNSGANVLTFGAGSRLTVL.

The rearrangement joins TRBV2 to TRBJ1-1; possibly TRBD1 for D (5 bases). The length of the CDR3 is 14 residues. Germline lookup yields CDR1 SNHLY and CDR2 FYNNEI. V dropped 6 bases and J dropped 5 bases, with 16 bases sitting between them. This CDR3 reads CASSPQNGGTEAFF. The DNA of the CDR3 is TGTGCCAGCAGCCCACAGAACGGGGGGACTGAAGCTTTCTTT.

With respect to this clone: At one boundary the junction diverges from the germline segment, which might be a read error. Distinct nucleotide sequences in the sample also encode this CDR3. The rearrangement links TRBV19 to TRBJ1-2; 8 nucleotides match TRBD1. The germline CDR1 and CDR2 sequences are LNHDA and SQIVND (reference sequence). This CDR3 is built from 12 residues. Here the CDR3 reads CASSDRGNGYTF. In DNA, the CDR3 is TGCGCCAGTTCAGACAGGGGTAATGGCTACACCTTC.